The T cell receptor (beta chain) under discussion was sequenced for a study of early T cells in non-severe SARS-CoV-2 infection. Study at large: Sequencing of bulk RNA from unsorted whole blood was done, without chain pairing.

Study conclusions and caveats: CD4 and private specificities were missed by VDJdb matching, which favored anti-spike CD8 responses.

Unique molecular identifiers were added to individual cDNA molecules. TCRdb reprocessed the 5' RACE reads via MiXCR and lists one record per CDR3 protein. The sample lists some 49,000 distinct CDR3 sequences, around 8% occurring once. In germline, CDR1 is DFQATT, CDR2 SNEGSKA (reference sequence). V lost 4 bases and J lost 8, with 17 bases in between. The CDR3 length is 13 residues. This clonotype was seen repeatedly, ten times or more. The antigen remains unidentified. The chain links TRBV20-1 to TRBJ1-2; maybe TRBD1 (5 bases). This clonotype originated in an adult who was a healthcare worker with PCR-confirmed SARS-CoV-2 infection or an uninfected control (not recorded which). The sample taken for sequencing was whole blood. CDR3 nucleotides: TGCAGTGCTAATTCCCTCAGGGTACGAGGCTACACCTTC. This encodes CSANSLRVRGYTF.